This entry features one T cell receptor beta chain sequence. Clones were read by immunoSEQ multiplex PCR, and TCRdb kept only the in-frame ones, dropping some. This table holds about 170,000 clones, under 95% found once. The entry originates in a study of blood T cell repertoires in COVID-19. For the study at large: T cells, B-cell-depleted T cells, or PBMCs provided the cDNA or gDNA that served as material.

This CDR3 contains 12 residues. Per the germline V gene, CDR1 is SQVTM and CDR2 is ANQGSEA. V was pared by 5 bases and J by 7 bases, with 14 bases between. Sequencing was performed on peripheral blood. The J gene is TRBJ1-1, the V gene TRBV29-1; D unresolved. The TCR sequence derives from a young man with COVID-19, enrolled during active disease. Written as DNA, the CDR3 is TGCAGCGTTAAGGGCGGGGTGGGTGAAGCTTTCTTT. It codes for CSVKGGVGEAFF.